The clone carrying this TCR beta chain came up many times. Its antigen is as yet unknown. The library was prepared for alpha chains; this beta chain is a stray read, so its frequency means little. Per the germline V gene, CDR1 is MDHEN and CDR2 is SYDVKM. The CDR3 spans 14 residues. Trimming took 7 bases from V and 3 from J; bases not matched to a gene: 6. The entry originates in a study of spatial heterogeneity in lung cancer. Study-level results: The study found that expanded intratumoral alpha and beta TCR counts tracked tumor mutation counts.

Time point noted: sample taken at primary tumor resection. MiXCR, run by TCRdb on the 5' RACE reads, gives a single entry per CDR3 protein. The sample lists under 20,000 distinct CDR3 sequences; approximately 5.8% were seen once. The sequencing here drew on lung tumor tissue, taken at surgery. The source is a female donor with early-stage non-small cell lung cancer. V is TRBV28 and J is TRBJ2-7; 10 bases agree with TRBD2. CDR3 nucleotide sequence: TGTGCCAGCACCGGACTAGCGGCTAACTACGAGCAGTACTTC. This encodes CASTGLAANYEQYF.